These 6 T cell receptor beta chains originate from one sample sequenced in a study of shared clonotypes between healthy human individuals. TCRdb keeps only in-frame clones here, not all; method: immunoSEQ multiplex PCR. The sample lists 1,400,000 or so clones, about 98.5% occurring once. The sample comprised naive CD4+ T cells sorted from blood. Indicated subset: CD45RA+ positively selected. The receptors here all came from a man aged 30-40 years in good health.

This chain links TRBV9 with TRBJ2-1; TRBD2 agrees at 7 bases. Germline assignment: CDR1 SGDLS and CDR2 YYNGEE. This CDR3 is built from 13 residues. V lost 5 bases, J lost 9 bases, and 8 bases stayed unmatched. CDR3 residues: CASSARLASEQFF. CDR3 DNA sequence: TGTGCCAGCAGTGCCCGACTAGCAAGTGAGCAGTTCTTC.

The CDR3 sequence is CASSRDRVNYEQYF. The CDR3 DNA follows: TGTGCCAGCAGTCGGGACAGGGTCAACTACGAGCAGTACTTC. This chain connects TRBV6-6 to TRBJ2-7; 9 bases align to TRBD1. The CDR3 has 14 residues. The J segment lost 3 bases and the V segment lost 5 bases, leaving 5 bases of the junction unmatched. CDR1 MNHNY and CDR2 SVGAGI come from the germline V gene (reference sequence).

In its sample, this clone was seen once. This chain links TRBV28 with TRBJ1-2; D ambiguous. Germline CDR1 is MDHEN and CDR2 is SYDVKM. The CDR3 is 15 amino acids. Trimming left V 2 bases short and J 4 bases short, with 14 bases between. CDR3 in amino acids: CASSLPLGRSYGYTF. The CDR3 nucleotides are TGTGCCAGCAGTTTACCACTCGGCCGGAGCTATGGCTACACCTTC.

About this clone: One junction end does not reproduce the germline sequence, and a read error may be involved. CDR3 sequence: CASSQGHRDRMDF. The CDR3 DNA sequence: TGTGCCAGCAGCCAGGGGCACCGGGACAGGATGGATTTT. This sequence joins TRBV7-3 and TRBJ2-3; 8 bases fit TRBD1. The CDR3 covers 13 residues. Germline V lookup: CDR1 SGHTA, CDR2 FQGTGA.

This chain uses TRBV5-4 with TRBJ2-7, with 8 bases lining up with TRBD2. Germline V gene sequence: CDR1 SGHNT, CDR2 YYREEE (reference sequence). This CDR3 is built from 16 residues. V trimming: 6 bases; J trimming: 6 bases; junction bases outside the gene matches: 17. The CDR3 region has the DNA TGTGCCAGCACCCGAGGAGCGGGAGCCTCGGATCGCGAGCAGTACTTC. Translation gives CASTRGAGASDREQYF.

The chain carries TRBV6-1 and TRBJ2-7, with 13 positions matching TRBD2. V shed 10 bases, J shed 4 bases, and the junction held 7 bases outside the gene matches. The CDR3 is 14 residues long. Germline lookup yields CDR1 MNHNS and CDR2 SASEGT. CDR3 nucleotide sequence: TGTGCCACAATCCGGACTAGCGGGAGTTACGAGCAGTACTTC. As protein: CATIRTSGSYEQYF.